Each of the 10 T cell receptor beta chains below was sequenced from the same sample in a study of blood T cell repertoires in COVID-19. This table comes from immunoSEQ multiplex PCR, and its TCRdb copy is limited to in-frame clones, with some not included. The table lists about 240,000 clones, about 82% of them singletons. The sample consisted of peripheral blood. The receptors were sampled from a man older than 75 with acute or convalescent COVID-19.

V gene TRBV29-1 combines with J gene TRBJ1-5, with TRBD1 identical over 8 bases. Germline V gene lookup returns CDR1 SQVTM and CDR2 ANQGSEA. The CDR3 totals 13 residues. After removal of 7 bases from V and 3 bases from J, the junction contained 5 bases not matched to a gene. The CDR3 reads CSGSTGVNQPQHF. CDR3 DNA sequence: TGCAGCGGCTCGACAGGGGTCAATCAGCCCCAGCATTTT.

V and J are TRBV3-1 (or the pseudogene TRBV3-2) and TRBJ2-7, with TRBD2 matching over 12 bases. Per the germline V gene, CDR1 is LGHDT and CDR2 is YNNKEL (reference sequence). V shed 1 base, J shed 3 bases, and the junction held 7 bases outside the gene matches. This CDR3 is 17 amino acids long. CDR3 coding DNA: TGTGCCAGCAGCCAAGGACTAGCGGGGGAGATGAACTACGAGCAGTACTTC. The encoded protein is CASSQGLAGEMNYEQYF.

The chain employs TRBV5-1 and TRBJ1-2; no clear D. The CDR3 length is 15 residues. Germline CDR1 SGHRS, CDR2 YFSETQ. V lost 4 bases and J lost 8, with 21 bases in between. CDR3: CASSIGGRGFEGYTF. The CDR3 DNA sequence: TGCGCCAGCAGCATAGGCGGCCGGGGTTTTGAGGGCTACACCTTC.

The chain uses TRBV6-5 and TRBJ1-6, with 9 bases lining up with TRBD1. There are 16 residues in the CDR3. Unmatched junction bases numbered 9, after V lost 2 bases and J lost 10 bases. Per the germline V gene, CDR1 is MNHEY and CDR2 is SVGAGI. CDR3 bases: TGTGCCAGCAGTTACGCCGTAGGGACAGGGAACTCACCCCTCCACTTT. Translated, it gives CASSYAVGTGNSPLHF.

The chain carries TRBV5-1 and TRBJ1-4; the match to TRBD1 covers 10 bases. The CDR3 length is 15 residues. J was trimmed by 2 bases and V by 4 bases; bases with no gene match: 2. CDR1 SGHRS and CDR2 YFSETQ come from the germline V gene. The CDR3 reads CASSGTGATNEKLFF. As DNA, the CDR3 is TGCGCCAGCAGCGGGACAGGGGCGACTAATGAAAAACTGTTTTTT.

The rearrangement joins TRBV2 to TRBJ1-2; possibly TRBD1 for D (6 bases). This CDR3 has 13 residues. V dropped 8 bases and J dropped 1 base, with 11 bases sitting between them. Germline V gene data show CDR1 as SNHLY and CDR2 as FYNNEI. CDR3 region: CASRDTINYGYTF. CDR3 in DNA: TGTGCCAGCCGGGACACAATTAACTATGGCTACACCTTC.

To note about this clone: The same CDR3 is also encoded by other DNA sequences in this sample. The rearrangement links TRBV28 to TRBJ1-1; TRBD1 might be the D (6 bases). The V end lost 8 bases, the J end lost 1 base, and 11 bases lay between the germline ends. The length of the CDR3 is 13 residues. Germline V gene data show CDR1 as MDHEN and CDR2 as SYDVKM. CDR3 sequence reads: CASSVTGNTEAFF. The CDR3 DNA follows: TGTGCCAGCTCCGTGACAGGGAACACTGAAGCTTTCTTT.

Only one count was recorded for this clone. The chain links TRBV5-1 to TRBJ1-4; D call uncertain. V gave up 0 bases and J gave up 2 bases, with 8 bases separating them. CDR1 and CDR2 (germline): SGHRS, YFSETQ. The CDR3 consists of 15 residues. The CDR3: CASSLGQFTNEKLFF. The DNA for the CDR3 is TGCGCCAGCAGCTTGGGGCAGTTTACTAATGAAAAACTGTTTTTT.

This rearrangement joins TRBV29-1 to TRBJ2-3; TRBD2 matches 14 bases. V lost 3 bases and J lost 3; bases outside the gene matches: 2. CDR1 SQVTM and CDR2 ANQGSEA come from the germline V gene. This CDR3 comprises 15 residues. The CDR3 loop reads CSVDGLAGGTDTQYF. In DNA, the CDR3 is TGCAGCGTTGATGGACTAGCGGGGGGAACAGATACGCAGTATTTT.

This clone was seen a single time. The V call is TRBV6-1, the J call TRBJ1-6, with D maybe TRBD1 (5 bases). V was trimmed by 1 base and J by 2 bases, leaving 6 bases between them. The CDR3 is made up of 15 amino acids. Germline CDR1 is MNHNS and CDR2 is SASEGT. Written as DNA, the CDR3 is TGTGCCAGCAGTGAAGGGGGCACCTATAATTCACCCCTCCACTTT. Protein: CASSEGGTYNSPLHF.